The 9 T cell receptor beta chains listed next were all sequenced from one sample in a study of cytomegalovirus exposure and HLA in healthy donors. 60 Vbeta and 13 Jbeta primers were used in PCR. TCRdb's copy holds only in-frame clones and misses some; the assay was immunoSEQ multiplex PCR. The sample carries over 150,000 clones, over 70% recorded once. The sequencing input was PBMCs. These receptors were taken from a man aged 25 to 45 in good health and CMV-seronegative.

The V and J genes are TRBV4-2 and TRBJ2-1, with 9 bases fitting TRBD2. The CDR3 sequence is 14 residues long. Germline V gene lookup returns CDR1 LGHNA and CDR2 YNFKEQ. Trimming at V came to 0 bases and at J to 13 bases, leaving 7 bases not matched to a gene. The CDR3 sequence: CASSQEKGGRAQFF. CDR3 coding DNA: TGTGCCAGCAGCCAAGAGAAGGGCGGGAGGGCCCAGTTCTTC.

The genes are TRBV29-1 and TRBJ2-1; D is unresolved. The CDR3 runs 11 residues. V was shortened by 5 bases and J by 8 bases, with 10 bases between the two germline ends. The germline gives CDR1 SQVTM, CDR2 ANQGSEA. CDR3 sequence reads: CSVTKTHEQFF. The CDR3 DNA reads as TGCAGCGTTACAAAGACTCATGAGCAGTTCTTC.

In this sample, this clone turned up a few times. The chain is built from TRBV6-4 and TRBJ2-2, with TRBD1 identical over 7 bases. After removal of 2 bases from V and 2 bases from J, the junction contained 2 bases not matched to a gene. Germline loops: CDR1 MRHNA, CDR2 SNTAGT. The CDR3 covers 15 residues. CDR3 in amino acids: CASSDNRGNTGELFF. Here the CDR3 DNA reads TGTGCCAGCAGTGACAACAGGGGAAACACCGGGGAGCTGTTTTTT.

This chain joins TRBV28 and TRBJ1-2; D possibly corresponds to TRBD1 (5 bases). Trimming removed 6 bases at V and 3 bases at J, with 17 bases between. The CDR3 loop spans 15 amino acids. The germline V gene has CDR1 MDHEN and CDR2 SYDVKM. This CDR3 is CASSPGRGNYYGYTF. The CDR3 DNA reads as TGTGCCAGCAGCCCCGGAAGGGGCAACTACTATGGCTACACCTTC.

The rearrangement uses TRBV25-1 and TRBJ2-5; 7 nucleotides line up with TRBD2. The J call is doubtful: the DNA matches TRBJ2-7 better. Per germline, CDR1 MGHDK and CDR2 SYGVNS. The CDR3 loop spans 13 amino acids. The CDR3 loop reads CASSGTTPYEQYF. As DNA, the CDR3 is TGTGCCAGCAGCGGGACTACCCCCTACGAGCAGTACTTC.

The chain links TRBV30 to TRBJ2-5; TRBD1 agrees at 8 bases. The CDR3 spans 13 residues. J gave up 5 bases and V 2 bases, and 4 bases lay outside the gene matches. The germline V gene encodes CDR1 GTSNPN and CDR2 SVGIG (reference sequence). The CDR3 DNA is TGTGCCTGGAGTCAGGGGGCAGCTGAGACCCAGTACTTC. Translating it yields CAWSQGAAETQYF.

The chain combines TRBV6-1 with TRBJ2-5; the match to TRBD2 covers 13 bases. The CDR3 is 15 residues long. V was clipped by 10 bases and J by 5 bases; unmatched bases: 10. CDR1 and CDR2 from the germline V gene are MNHNS and SASEGT. In nucleotides, the CDR3 is TGTGCCACCATCCAACTAGCGGGAGGGAGGGAGACCCAGTACTTC. Translation gives CATIQLAGGRETQYF.

The J gene is TRBJ2-2, the V gene TRBV11-2; 14 positions agree with TRBD2. The ends lost 5 bases at V and 3 bases at J; junction bases unmatched: 5. Germline CDR1 SGHAT, CDR2 FQNNGV. CDR3 length: 17 residues. CDR3 DNA: TGTGCCAGCAGCCGGACTAGCGGGGGGCCGGACACCGGGGAGCTGTTTTTT. Translating it yields CASSRTSGGPDTGELFF.

The chain employs TRBV6-6 and TRBJ1-2; D call uncertain. The germline V gene encodes CDR1 MNHNY and CDR2 SVGAGI (reference sequence). The CDR3 covers 15 residues. Trimming took 6 bases from V and 3 from J, leaving 17 bases between them. The DNA of the CDR3 is TGTGCCAGCAGACCCCCCCGGCAGGCGCACTATGGCTACACCTTC. Translating gives CASRPPRQAHYGYTF.